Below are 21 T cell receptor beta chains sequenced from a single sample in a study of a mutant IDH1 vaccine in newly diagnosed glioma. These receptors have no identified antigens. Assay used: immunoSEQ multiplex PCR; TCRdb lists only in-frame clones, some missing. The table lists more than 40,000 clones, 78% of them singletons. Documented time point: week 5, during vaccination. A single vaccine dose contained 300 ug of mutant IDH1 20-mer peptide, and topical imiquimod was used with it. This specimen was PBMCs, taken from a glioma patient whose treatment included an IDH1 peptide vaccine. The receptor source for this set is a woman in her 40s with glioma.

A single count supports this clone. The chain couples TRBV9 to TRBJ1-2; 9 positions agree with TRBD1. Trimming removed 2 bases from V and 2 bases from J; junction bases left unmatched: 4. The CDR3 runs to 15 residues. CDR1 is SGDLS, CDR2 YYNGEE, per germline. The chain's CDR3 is CASSVSQGANYGYTF. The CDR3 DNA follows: TGTGCCAGCAGCGTTTCACAGGGGGCAAACTATGGCTACACCTTC.

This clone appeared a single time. For the CDR3, the DNA is TGTGCCAGCAGTTACGATCTACCGGGGGATACGCAGTATTTT. Translated, it gives CASSYDLPGDTQYF. The chain uses TRBV6-5 and TRBJ2-3; the D gene is possibly TRBD2 (5 bases). Germline-derived CDR1 and CDR2 are MNHEY and SVGAGI. CDR3 size: 14 residues. Trimming stripped 2 bases from V and 6 bases from J, with 12 bases between.

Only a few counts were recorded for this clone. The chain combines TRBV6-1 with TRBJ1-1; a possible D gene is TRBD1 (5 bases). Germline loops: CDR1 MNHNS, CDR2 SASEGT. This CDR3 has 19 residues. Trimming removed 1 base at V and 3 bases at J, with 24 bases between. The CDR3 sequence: CASSEGRWGRKGEDTEAFF. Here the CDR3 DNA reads TGTGCCAGCAGTGAAGGGCGGTGGGGGAGGAAGGGTGAGGACACTGAAGCTTTCTTT.

The CDR3 sequence is CASSVGGSGGAGADTQYF. CDR3 sequence (DNA): TGTGCCAGCAGCGTGGGAGGTAGCGGGGGGGCAGGTGCAGATACGCAGTATTTT. The V and J genes are TRBV9 and TRBJ2-3; 11 nucleotides match TRBD2. CDR3 length: 18 residues. With 2 bases clipped from V and 4 bases from J, the junction kept 12 bases outside the gene matches. Germline CDR1 and CDR2: SGDLS and YYNGEE. The variable domain in full, completed from reference TRBV9 and TRBJ2-3, reads DSGVTQTPKHLITATGQRVTLRCSPRSGDLSVYWYQQSLDQGLQFLIQYYNGEERAKGNILERFSAQQFPDLHSELNLSSLELGDSALYFCASSVGGSGGAGADTQYFGPGTRLTVL.

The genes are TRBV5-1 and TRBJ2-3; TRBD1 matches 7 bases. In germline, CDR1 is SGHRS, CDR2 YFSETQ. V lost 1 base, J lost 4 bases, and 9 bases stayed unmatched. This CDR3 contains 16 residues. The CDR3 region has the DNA TGCGCCAGCAGCTTGCAAGGCAGGGGGTCGGCAGATACGCAGTATTTT. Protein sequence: CASSLQGRGSADTQYF.

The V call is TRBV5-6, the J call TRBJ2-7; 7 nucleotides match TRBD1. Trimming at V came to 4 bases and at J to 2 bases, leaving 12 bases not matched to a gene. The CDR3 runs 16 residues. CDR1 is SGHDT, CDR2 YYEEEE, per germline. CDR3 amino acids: CASSPLRQGITYEQYF. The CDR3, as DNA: TGTGCCAGCAGCCCACTCAGACAGGGAATCACCTACGAGCAGTACTTC.

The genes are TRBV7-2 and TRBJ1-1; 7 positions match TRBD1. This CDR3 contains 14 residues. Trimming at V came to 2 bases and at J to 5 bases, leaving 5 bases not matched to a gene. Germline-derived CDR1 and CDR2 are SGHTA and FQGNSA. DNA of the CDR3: TGTGCCAGCAGCTTAAGGGACAGTACGACTGAAGCTTTCTTT. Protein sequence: CASSLRDSTTEAFF.

The DNA for the CDR3 is TGTGCCAGCTCCCGAGGGTCTAGCGGGGGAAGCGAGCAGTACTTC. Protein product: CASSRGSSGGSEQYF. The V and J genes are TRBV18 and TRBJ2-7, with 10 bases fitting TRBD2. This CDR3 contains 15 residues. The V gene end was trimmed by 6 bases and the J gene end by 6 bases; junction bases not matched to a gene: 11. Germline loops: CDR1 KGHSH, CDR2 LQKENI.

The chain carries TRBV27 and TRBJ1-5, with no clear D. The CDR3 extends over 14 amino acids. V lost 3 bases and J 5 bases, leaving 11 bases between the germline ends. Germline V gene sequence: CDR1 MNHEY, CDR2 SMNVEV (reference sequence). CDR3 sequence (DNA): TGTGCCAGCAGTTTGCAGACGGGCGATCAGCCCCAGCATTTT. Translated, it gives CASSLQTGDQPQHF.

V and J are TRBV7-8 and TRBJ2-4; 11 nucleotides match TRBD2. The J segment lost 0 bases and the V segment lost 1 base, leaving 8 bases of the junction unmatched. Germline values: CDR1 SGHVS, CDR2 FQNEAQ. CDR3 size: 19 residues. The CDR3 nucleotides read TGTGCCAGCAGCTTAGGGCTAGCGGGGGGCCGGGCAGCCAAAAACATTCAGTACTTC. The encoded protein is CASSLGLAGGRAAKNIQYF. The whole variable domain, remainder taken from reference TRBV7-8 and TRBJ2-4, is GAGVSQSPRYKVAKRGQDVALRCDPISGHVSLFWYQQALGQGPEFLTYFQNEAQLDKSGLPSDRFFAERPEGSVSTLKIQRTQQEDSAVYLCASSLGLAGGRAAKNIQYFGAGTRLSVL.

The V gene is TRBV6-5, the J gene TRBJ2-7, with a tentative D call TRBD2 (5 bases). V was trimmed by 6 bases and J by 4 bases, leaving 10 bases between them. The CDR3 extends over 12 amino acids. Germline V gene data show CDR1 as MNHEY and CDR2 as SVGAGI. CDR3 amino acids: CASRTRTYEQYF. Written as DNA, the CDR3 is TGTGCCAGCAGAACCCGGACTTACGAGCAGTACTTC.

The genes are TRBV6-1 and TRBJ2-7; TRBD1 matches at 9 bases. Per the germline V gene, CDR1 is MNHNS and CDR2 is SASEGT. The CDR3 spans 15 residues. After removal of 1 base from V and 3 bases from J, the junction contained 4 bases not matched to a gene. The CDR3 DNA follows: TGTGCCAGCAGTGAAGGAGGGACAGGGAGCTACGAGCAGTACTTC. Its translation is CASSEGGTGSYEQYF.

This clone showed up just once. The CDR3 reads CASSTGLAGGPGETQYF. The CDR3 coding sequence is TGCGCCAGCAGCACGGGACTAGCGGGGGGGCCTGGGGAGACCCAGTACTTC. The chain joins TRBV5-1 to TRBJ2-5; 16 bases map to TRBD2. The germline V gene has CDR1 SGHRS and CDR2 YFSETQ. V lost 4 bases, J lost 5 bases, and 8 bases stayed unmatched. There are 17 residues in the CDR3.

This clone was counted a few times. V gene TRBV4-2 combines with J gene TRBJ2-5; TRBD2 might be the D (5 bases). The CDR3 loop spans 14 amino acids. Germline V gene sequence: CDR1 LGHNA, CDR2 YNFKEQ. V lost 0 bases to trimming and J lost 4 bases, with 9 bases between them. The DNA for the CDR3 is TGTGCCAGCAGCCAAGAGGAACGGGGAGAGACCCAGTACTTC. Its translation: CASSQEERGETQYF.

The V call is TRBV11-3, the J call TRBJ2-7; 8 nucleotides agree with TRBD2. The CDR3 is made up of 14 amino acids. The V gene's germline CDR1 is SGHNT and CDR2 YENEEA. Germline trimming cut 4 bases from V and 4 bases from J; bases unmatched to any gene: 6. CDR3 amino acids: CASSSGLDGYEQYF. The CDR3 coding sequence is TGTGCCAGCAGCTCGGGACTAGACGGATACGAGCAGTACTTC.

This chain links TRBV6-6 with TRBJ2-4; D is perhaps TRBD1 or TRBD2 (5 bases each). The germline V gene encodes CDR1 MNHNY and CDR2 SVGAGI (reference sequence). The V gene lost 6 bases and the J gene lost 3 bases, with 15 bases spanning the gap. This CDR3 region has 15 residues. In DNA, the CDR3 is TGTGCCAGCAGCCCTAGCCTTGGGGGCAAAAACATTCAGTACTTC. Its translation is CASSPSLGGKNIQYF.

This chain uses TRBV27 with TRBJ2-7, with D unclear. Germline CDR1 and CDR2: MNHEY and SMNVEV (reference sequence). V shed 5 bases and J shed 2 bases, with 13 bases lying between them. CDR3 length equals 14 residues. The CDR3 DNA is TGTGCCAGCAGTCCTTTGGGGTGGGCCTACGAGCAGTACTTC. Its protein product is CASSPLGWAYEQYF.

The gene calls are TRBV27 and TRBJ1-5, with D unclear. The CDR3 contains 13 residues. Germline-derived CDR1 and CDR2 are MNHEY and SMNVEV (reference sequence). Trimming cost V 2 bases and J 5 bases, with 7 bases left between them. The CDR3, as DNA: TGTGCCAGCAGTTTACTCGGGGATCAGCCCCAGCATTTT. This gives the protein CASSLLGDQPQHF.

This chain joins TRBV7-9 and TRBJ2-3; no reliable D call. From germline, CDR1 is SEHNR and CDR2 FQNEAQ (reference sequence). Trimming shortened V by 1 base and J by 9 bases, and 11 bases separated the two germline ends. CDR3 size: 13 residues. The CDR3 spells CASSLEPLSTQYF. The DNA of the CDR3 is TGTGCCAGCAGCTTAGAACCTTTATCCACGCAGTATTTT.

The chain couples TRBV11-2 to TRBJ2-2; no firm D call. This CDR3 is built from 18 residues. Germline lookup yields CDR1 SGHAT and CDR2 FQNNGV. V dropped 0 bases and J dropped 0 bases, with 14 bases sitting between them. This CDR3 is CASSLEVGQESNTGELFF. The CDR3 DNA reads TGTGCCAGCAGCTTAGAGGTCGGGCAGGAATCGAACACCGGGGAGCTGTTTTTT.

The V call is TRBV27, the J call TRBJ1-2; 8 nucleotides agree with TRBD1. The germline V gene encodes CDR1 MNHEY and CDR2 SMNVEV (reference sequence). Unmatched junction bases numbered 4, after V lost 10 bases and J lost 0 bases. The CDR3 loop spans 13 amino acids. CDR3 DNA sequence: TGTGCCACCGGACAGGGTGCTAACTATGGCTACACCTTC. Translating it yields CATGQGANYGYTF.